Each of the 18 T cell receptor beta chains below was sequenced from the same sample in a study of T cells in Graves' hyperthyroidism and ophthalmopathy. Researchers amplified the TCR beta CDR3 regions from RNA transcripts. During a first-round RT-PCR of the TCR CDR3, the HTBI primer set was used. TCRdb independently ran MiXCR on the multiplex PCR reads; one entry per CDR3 protein. The sample consists of 470,000 or so distinct CDR3 sequences, about 20% of them appearing once. The sequencing input was blood. These receptors were taken from a man aged 18-30 years with Graves' hyperthyroidism.

The chain is built from TRBV11-1 and TRBJ2-5; 10 bases align to TRBD2. This CDR3 spans 17 amino acids. CDR1 is SGHAT, CDR2 FQDESV, per germline (reference sequence). V shed 5 bases, J shed 3 bases, and the junction held 12 bases outside the gene matches. The CDR3 DNA sequence: TGTGCCAGCAGCCTTCCTCTAGCGGGGGTTTGGGAAGAGACCCAGTACTTC. As protein: CASSLPLAGVWEETQYF.

This clonotype was seen many times. The chain is built from TRBV24-1 and TRBJ2-2; D is unclear. Trimming pared 3 bases from V and 0 bases from J, leaving 7 bases between. The length of the CDR3 is 15 residues. CDR1 is KGHDR and CDR2 is SFDVKD in the germline V gene. The CDR3, as DNA: TGTGCCACCAGTGATACCGTTTCGAACACCGGGGAGCTGTTTTTT. Its translation is CATSDTVSNTGELFF.

The chain carries TRBV7-2 and TRBJ2-7, with unresolved D. Per the germline V gene, CDR1 is SGHTA and CDR2 is FQGNSA. The CDR3 loop spans 14 amino acids. Trimming took off 2 bases at V and 3 bases at J, with 11 bases between the two ends. Here the CDR3 DNA reads TGTGCCAGCAGCTTAAGGCTCATTGGCTACGAGCAGTACTTC. This sequence encodes CASSLRLIGYEQYF. Combining the CDR3 with reference TRBV7-2 and TRBJ2-7 gives the whole variable domain GAGVSQSPSNKVTEKGKDVELRCDPISGHTALYWYRQSLGQGLEFLIYFQGNSAPDKSGLPSDRFSAERTGGSVSTLTIQRTQQEDSAVYLCASSLRLIGYEQYFGPGTRLTVT.

This clonotype appeared a few times. The V and J genes are TRBV11-1 and TRBJ1-2; D may be TRBD1 (6 bases). The CDR3 extends over 19 amino acids. V lost 4 bases, J lost 0 bases, and 24 bases lay in between. Looked up from germline, CDR1 is SGHAT and CDR2 is FQDESV (reference sequence). The CDR3 reads CASSSSLANRGASNYGYTF. CDR3 nucleotide sequence: TGTGCCAGCAGCTCCAGCTTAGCCAATCGGGGGGCGTCTAACTATGGCTACACCTTC.

This clonotype was observed at least ten times. The chain links TRBV19 to TRBJ1-5, with 7 bases that match TRBD1. The CDR3 totals 15 residues. CDR1 LNHDA and CDR2 SQIVND come from the germline V gene (reference sequence). V shed 6 bases, J shed 7 bases, and the junction held 12 bases outside the gene matches. The CDR3 protein is CASSIGQASGQPQHF. The DNA for the CDR3 is TGTGCCAGTAGCATCGGACAGGCCAGCGGCCAGCCCCAGCATTTT.

This clonotype was seen once. The chain is built from TRBV20-1 and TRBJ1-1, with 7 positions matching TRBD1. This CDR3 has 14 amino acids. V trimming: 5 bases; J trimming: 0 bases; junction bases outside the gene matches: 6. Germline V gene lookup returns CDR1 DFQATT and CDR2 SNEGSKA (reference sequence). CDR3 in DNA: TGCAGTGCTGGTACAGGGGCCTTGAACACTGAAGCTTTCTTT. Encoded protein: CSAGTGALNTEAFF.

The table lists this clonotype with many counts. V and J are TRBV7-2 and TRBJ2-2; possible D gene TRBD2, 5 bases. The CDR3 length is 15 residues. Looked up from germline, CDR1 is SGHTA and CDR2 is FQGNSA. The V end was cut by 5 bases, the J end by 0 bases, with 10 bases between. CDR3 DNA: TGTGCCAGCAGCGGAGGACGGACGAACACCGGGGAGCTGTTTTTT. The encoded protein is CASSGGRTNTGELFF.

This clonotype was recorded at least ten times. The V call is TRBV6-5, the J call TRBJ1-5, with D maybe TRBD1 (5 bases). Germline CDR1 and CDR2: MNHEY and SVGAGI. The CDR3 totals 14 residues. Trimming shortened V by 7 bases and J by 4 bases, and 14 bases separated the two germline ends. CDR3 bases: TGTGCCAGCACCCAAGGCGGGGGAAATCAGCCCCAGCATTTT. This sequence encodes CASTQGGGNQPQHF.

This clonotype was seen only a few times. CDR3 region: CASSPPNTVGPYTF. CDR3 bases: TGTGCCAGCTCACCACCGAACACGGTGGGACCCTACACCTTC. V gene TRBV18 combines with J gene TRBJ1-2; a weak D match, TRBD1 (5 bases). The V gene lost 0 bases and the J gene lost 10 bases, with 15 bases spanning the gap. CDR3 size: 14 residues. Germline V gene data show CDR1 as KGHSH and CDR2 as LQKENI.

This clonotype was recorded a few times. This chain joins TRBV19 and TRBJ2-7; weak D call: TRBD2 (7 bases). Per germline, CDR1 LNHDA and CDR2 SQIVND (reference sequence). CDR3 length equals 14 residues. V lost 1 base, J lost 6 bases, and 13 bases lay in between. The CDR3 sequence is CASSIGAGATEQYF. The CDR3 DNA reads TGTGCCAGTAGTATAGGGGCGGGGGCGACCGAGCAGTACTTC.

This clonotype has ten or more counts. This sequence joins TRBV9 and TRBJ2-7; a possible D gene is TRBD1 (6 bases). Germline V gene lookup returns CDR1 SGDLS and CDR2 YYNGEE. V lost 3 bases and J 0 bases, leaving 10 bases between the germline ends. The CDR3 totals 14 residues. Here the CDR3 DNA reads TGTGCCAGCAGCGCCCGACAGGACTCCTACGAGCAGTACTTC. It specifies CASSARQDSYEQYF.

J is TRBJ2-7 and V is TRBV6-5; D is possibly TRBD1 (5 bases). CDR3 size: 14 residues. Germline V gene sequence: CDR1 MNHEY, CDR2 SVGAGI. Trimming left V 0 bases short and J 3 bases short, with 9 bases between. The CDR3 sequence: CASSYSGPLYEQYF. CDR3 bases: TGTGCCAGCAGTTACTCGGGGCCTCTCTACGAGCAGTACTTC.

This clonotype has at least ten counts. V and J are TRBV28 and TRBJ2-5; D is uncertain. V was clipped by 10 bases and J by 4 bases, with 10 bases between them. Germline V gene sequence: CDR1 MDHEN, CDR2 SYDVKM. The CDR3 consists of 11 residues. The CDR3 nucleotides are TGTGCCACCGTTTTCCTAGAGACCCAGTACTTC. This codes for CATVFLETQYF.

J is TRBJ1-5 and V is TRBV19, with a tentative D call TRBD1 (5 bases). The germline CDR1 and CDR2 sequences are LNHDA and SQIVND (reference sequence). The V gene lost 4 bases and the J gene lost 2 bases, with 12 bases spanning the gap. The CDR3 is 15 residues long. The CDR3 bases are TGTGCCAGTAGTACGGCTGAGGGGCGCAATCAGCCCCAGCATTTT. It encodes CASSTAEGRNQPQHF.

This clonotype occurred many times. The rearrangement links TRBV2 to TRBJ1-1; no clear D. The CDR3 is made up of 12 amino acids. V shed 6 bases and J shed 2 bases, with 7 bases lying between them. The germline CDR1 and CDR2 sequences are SNHLY and FYNNEI. In nucleotides, the CDR3 is TGTGCCAGCAGGGTGATAAACACTGAAGCTTTCTTT. Protein sequence: CASRVINTEAFF.

The sample holds a few counts of this clonotype. This may arise from a read error, as a much more abundant clone is one base away. The chain combines TRBV12-3 or TRBV12-4 with TRBJ1-5; TRBD1 might be the D (5 bases). The V end lost 2 bases, the J end lost 4 bases, and 12 bases lay between the germline ends. This CDR3 contains 15 residues. This CDR3 is CASSLSRGFNQPQHF. The CDR3 DNA follows: TGTGCCAGCAGTTTATCGCGGGGGTTTAATCAGCCCCAGCATTTT.

The sample holds a few counts of this clonotype. V and J are TRBV6-1 and TRBJ1-5, with TRBD1 matching 11 bases. Germline V lookup: CDR1 MNHNS, CDR2 SASEGT. Trimming at V came to 6 bases and at J to 6 bases, leaving 13 bases not matched to a gene. There are 17 residues in the CDR3. The CDR3 loop is CASRSLPGQGDGQPQHF. CDR3 bases: TGTGCCAGCAGATCACTACCGGGACAGGGGGATGGTCAGCCCCAGCATTTT.

This clonotype was counted at least ten times. This sequence joins TRBV6-1 and TRBJ1-1; D not certain. Germline V gene lookup returns CDR1 MNHNS and CDR2 SASEGT. Trimming cost V 6 bases and J 1 base, with 12 bases left between them. The CDR3 consists of 14 residues. CDR3 residues: CASSFLPGNTEAFF. As DNA, the CDR3 is TGTGCCAGCAGCTTCCTTCCAGGGAACACTGAAGCTTTCTTT.